Below are 13 T cell receptor beta chains sequenced from a single sample in a study of cytotoxic CD8 clonotypes in ibrutinib-treated CLL. Generated by immunoSEQ multiplex PCR, the TCRdb table keeps only in-frame clones and is missing some. Of about 180,000 clones detected, under 90% appear once; the ten largest clones hold roughly 4.6%. The sample was PBMCs, taken after 24 months of ibrutinib treatment. These receptors were obtained from a human donor with chronic lymphocytic leukemia.

The rearrangement joins TRBV30 to TRBJ1-1; D possibly corresponds to TRBD1 (6 bases). The CDR3 runs 14 residues. Trimming took off 1 base at V and 10 bases at J, with 19 bases between the two ends. Germline CDR1 and CDR2: GTSNPN and SVGIG (reference sequence). This CDR3 is CAWSAVGGARGAFF. CDR3 DNA sequence: TGTGCCTGGAGTGCCGTGGGGGGGGCGCGTGGAGCTTTCTTT.

The chain uses TRBV30 and TRBJ2-1; 9 positions agree with TRBD2. This CDR3 contains 19 residues. V lost 0 bases, J lost 0 bases, and 12 bases stayed unmatched. Germline V gene sequence: CDR1 GTSNPN, CDR2 SVGIG (reference sequence). The CDR3 nucleotides are TGTGCCTGGAGTGTAAGGAATCTAGCGGGGCGGAGCTCCTACAATGAGCAGTTCTTC. Its protein product is CAWSVRNLAGRSSYNEQFF.

V usage is TRBV5-5 and J usage is TRBJ2-7, with TRBD2 as a possible D gene (5 bases). V dropped 0 bases and J dropped 3 bases, with 7 bases sitting between them. CDR1 and CDR2 from the germline V gene are SGHKS and YYEKEE (reference sequence). This CDR3 comprises 13 residues. The CDR3 protein is CASSLVEGYEQYF. DNA for the CDR3: TGTGCCAGCAGCTTGGTTGAGGGCTACGAGCAGTACTTC. Combining the CDR3 with reference TRBV5-5 and TRBJ2-7 gives the whole variable domain DAGVTQSPTHLIKTRGQQVTLRCSPISGHKSVSWYQQVLGQGPQFIFQYYEKEERGRGNFPDRFSARQFPNYSSELNVNALLLGDSALYLCASSLVEGYEQYFGPGTRLTVT.

CDR3 DNA sequence: TGTGCCAGCAGCGTAGTAGCGACTCCTGCATACAATGAGCAGTTCTTC. Translation: CASSVVATPAYNEQFF. The chain combines TRBV9 with TRBJ2-1; D perhaps matches TRBD2 (5 bases). The germline gives CDR1 SGDLS, CDR2 YYNGEE. This CDR3 region has 16 residues. V dropped 0 bases and J dropped 4 bases, with 14 bases sitting between them.

The chain carries TRBV6-1 and TRBJ1-1; D is uncertain. V was shortened by 6 bases and J by 5 bases, with 7 bases between the two germline ends. There are 11 residues in the CDR3. The germline gives CDR1 MNHNS, CDR2 SASEGT. The CDR3 nucleotides are TGTGCCAGCAGGGAGGAGACTGAAGCTTTCTTT. As protein: CASREETEAFF.

This clone came up once. V gene TRBV30 combines with J gene TRBJ1-2; the D is unclear. V was pared by 4 bases and J by 9 bases, with 15 bases between. The CDR3 is made up of 12 amino acids. Germline lookup yields CDR1 GTSNPN and CDR2 SVGIG (reference sequence). CDR3 sequence: CAWNPSTPSYTF. In DNA, the CDR3 is TGTGCCTGGAATCCATCAACGCCTAGCTACACCTTC. Combining the CDR3 with reference TRBV30 and TRBJ1-2 gives the whole variable domain SQTIHQWPATLVQPVGSPLSLECTVEGTSNPNLYWYRQAAGRGLQLLFYSVGIGQISSEVPQNLSASRPQDRQFILSSKKLLLSDSGFYLCAWNPSTPSYTFGSGTRLTVV.

The V and J genes are TRBV29-1 and TRBJ2-1, with D perhaps matching TRBD2 (5 bases). Germline V gene data show CDR1 as SQVTM and CDR2 as ANQGSEA. This CDR3 region has 12 residues. Trimming stripped 1 base from V and 6 bases from J, with 7 bases between. CDR3 region: CSVEGTFNEQFF. The DNA of the CDR3 is TGCAGCGTTGAAGGGACTTTCAATGAGCAGTTCTTC.

The chain recombines TRBV28 with TRBJ2-5; D gene ambiguous. CDR1 is MDHEN and CDR2 is SYDVKM in the germline V gene. V lost 3 bases and J lost 1, with 9 bases in between. This CDR3 region has 14 residues. The CDR3 region has the DNA TGTGCCAGCAGTTTGAGTTCTTTCCAAGAGACCCAGTACTTC. Translating it yields CASSLSSFQETQYF.

This chain uses TRBV18 with TRBJ2-7; maybe TRBD2 (6 bases). The V and J ends lost 3 bases and 3 bases respectively, with 15 bases between them. Per germline, CDR1 KGHSH and CDR2 LQKENI. The CDR3 contains 15 residues. CDR3 sequence reads: CASSPQPGLGYEQYF. Here the CDR3 DNA reads TGTGCCAGCTCACCTCAACCGGGACTGGGCTACGAGCAGTACTTC.

The chain has TRBV4-2 and TRBJ2-1; 11 bases fit TRBD2. The CDR3 totals 16 residues. V shed 3 bases, J shed 5 bases, and the junction held 6 bases outside the gene matches. Germline V CDR1 and CDR2: LGHNA, YNFKEQ. This CDR3 reads CASSHYPGLADNEQFF. In DNA, the CDR3 is TGTGCCAGCAGCCACTATCCGGGACTAGCGGACAATGAGCAGTTCTTC.

The CDR3 sequence: CASSFVGGSGNTIYF. The CDR3, as DNA: TGTGCCAGCAGCTTCGTCGGGGGCTCTGGAAACACCATATATTTT. V and J are TRBV7-2 and TRBJ1-3; TRBD1 is a possible D gene (5 bases). Trimming took 3 bases from V and 0 from J, leaving 9 bases between them. The germline CDR1 and CDR2 sequences are SGHTA and FQGNSA. This CDR3 is built from 15 residues.

V usage is TRBV7-8 and J usage is TRBJ1-4; tentative D call: TRBD1 (5 bases). The CDR3 extends over 16 amino acids. V shed 1 base and J shed 4 bases, with 13 bases lying between them. The germline V gene has CDR1 SGHVS and CDR2 FQNEAQ. CDR3 coding DNA: TGTGCCAGCAGCTTAGTTGGGGGAGGGTATAATGAAAAACTGTTTTTT. It is translated as CASSLVGGGYNEKLFF.

This clone came up a few times. The chain recombines TRBV19 with TRBJ2-5; D not resolved. Trimming cost V 3 bases and J 6 bases, with 11 bases left between them. This CDR3 region has 13 residues. Germline assignment: CDR1 LNHDA and CDR2 SQIVND (reference sequence). The CDR3 DNA reads TGTGCCAGTAGTATCGGGTCACAGAAGACCCAGTACTTC. Residues: CASSIGSQKTQYF.